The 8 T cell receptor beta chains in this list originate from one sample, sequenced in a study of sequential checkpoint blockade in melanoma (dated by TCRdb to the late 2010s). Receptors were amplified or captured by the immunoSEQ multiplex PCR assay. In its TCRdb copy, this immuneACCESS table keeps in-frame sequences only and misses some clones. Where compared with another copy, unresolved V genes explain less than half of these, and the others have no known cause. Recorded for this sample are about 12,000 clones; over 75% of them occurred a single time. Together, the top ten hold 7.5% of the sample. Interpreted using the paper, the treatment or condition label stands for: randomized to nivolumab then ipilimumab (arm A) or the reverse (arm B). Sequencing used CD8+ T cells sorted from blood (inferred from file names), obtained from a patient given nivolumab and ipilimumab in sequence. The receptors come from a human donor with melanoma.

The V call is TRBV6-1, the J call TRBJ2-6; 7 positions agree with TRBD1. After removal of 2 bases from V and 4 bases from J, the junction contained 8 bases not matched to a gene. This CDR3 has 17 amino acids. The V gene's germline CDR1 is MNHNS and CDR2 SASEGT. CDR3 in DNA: TGTGCCAGCAGTGAACTACAGGGGATGGGGGGGGCCAACGTCCTGACTTTC. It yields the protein CASSELQGMGGANVLTF.

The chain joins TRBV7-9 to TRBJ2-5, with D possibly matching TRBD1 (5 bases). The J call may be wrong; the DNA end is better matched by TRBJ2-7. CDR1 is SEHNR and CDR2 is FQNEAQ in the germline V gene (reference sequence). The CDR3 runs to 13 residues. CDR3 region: CASSQDRSYEQYF. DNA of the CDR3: TGTGCCAGCAGCCAAGACAGATCCTACGAGCAGTACTTC.

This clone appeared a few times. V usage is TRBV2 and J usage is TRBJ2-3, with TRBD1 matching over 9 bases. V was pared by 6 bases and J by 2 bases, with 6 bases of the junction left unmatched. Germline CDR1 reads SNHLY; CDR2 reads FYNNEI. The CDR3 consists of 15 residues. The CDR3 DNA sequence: TGTGCCAGCAGCCCGACAGGGGGGTTCACAGATACGCAGTATTTT. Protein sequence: CASSPTGGFTDTQYF.

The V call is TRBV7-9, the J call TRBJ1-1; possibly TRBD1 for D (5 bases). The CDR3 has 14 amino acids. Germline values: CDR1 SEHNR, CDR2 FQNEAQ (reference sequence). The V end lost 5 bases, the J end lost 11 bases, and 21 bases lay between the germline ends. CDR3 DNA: TGTGCCAGCAGCGATCGCGGGACGACGTGGGACGCTTTCTTT. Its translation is CASSDRGTTWDAFF.

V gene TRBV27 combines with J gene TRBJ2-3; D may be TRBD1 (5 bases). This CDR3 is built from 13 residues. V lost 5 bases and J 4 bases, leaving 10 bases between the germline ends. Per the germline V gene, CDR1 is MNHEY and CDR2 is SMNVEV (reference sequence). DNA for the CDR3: TGTGCCAGCAGTCCGGTAGGGGCAGATACGCAGTATTTT. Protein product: CASSPVGADTQYF.

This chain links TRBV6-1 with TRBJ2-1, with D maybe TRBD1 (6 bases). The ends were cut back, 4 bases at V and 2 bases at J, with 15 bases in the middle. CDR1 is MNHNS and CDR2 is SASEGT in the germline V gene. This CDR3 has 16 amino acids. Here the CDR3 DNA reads TGTGCCAGCAGTGCAGAGACAGGCGTACCCTACAATGAGCAGTTCTTC. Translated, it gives CASSAETGVPYNEQFF.

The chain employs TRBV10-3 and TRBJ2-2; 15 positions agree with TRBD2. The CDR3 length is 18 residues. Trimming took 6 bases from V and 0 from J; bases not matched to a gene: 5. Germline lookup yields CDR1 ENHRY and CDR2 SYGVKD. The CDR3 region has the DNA TGTGCCATCAGCACCCGGACTAGCGGGAGGGCGAACACCGGGGAGCTGTTTTTT. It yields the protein CAISTRTSGRANTGELFF.

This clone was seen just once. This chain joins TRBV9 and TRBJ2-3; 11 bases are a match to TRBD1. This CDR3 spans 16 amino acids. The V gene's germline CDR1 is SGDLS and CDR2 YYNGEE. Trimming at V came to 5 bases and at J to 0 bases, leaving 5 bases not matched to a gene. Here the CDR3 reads CASRAGTGGSTDTQYF. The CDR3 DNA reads TGTGCCAGCAGAGCCGGGACAGGGGGGAGCACAGATACGCAGTATTTT.